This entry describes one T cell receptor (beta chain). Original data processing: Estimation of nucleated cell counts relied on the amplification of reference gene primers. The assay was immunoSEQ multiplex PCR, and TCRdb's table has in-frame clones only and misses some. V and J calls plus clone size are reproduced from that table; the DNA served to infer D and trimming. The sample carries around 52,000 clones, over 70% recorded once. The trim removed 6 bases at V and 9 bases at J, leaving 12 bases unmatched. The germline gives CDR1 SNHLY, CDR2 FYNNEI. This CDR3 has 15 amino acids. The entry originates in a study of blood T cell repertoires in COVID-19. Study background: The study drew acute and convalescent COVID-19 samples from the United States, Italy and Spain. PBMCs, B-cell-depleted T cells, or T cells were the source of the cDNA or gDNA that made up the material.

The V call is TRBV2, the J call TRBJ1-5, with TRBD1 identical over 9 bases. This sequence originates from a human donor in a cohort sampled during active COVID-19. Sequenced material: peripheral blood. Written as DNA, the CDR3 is TGTGCCAGCAGAACAGACAGGGGGTCGGGGGCGCCCCAGCATTTT. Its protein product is CASRTDRGSGAPQHF.